This T cell receptor beta chain is drawn from a study of radiation and T cells in renal cell carcinoma. The method was immunoSEQ multiplex PCR; TCRdb's version includes in-frame clones alone and lacks a portion of them. Altogether under 20,000 clones are present, 55% to 65% being singletons, with the ten largest covering under 15%. Trimming stripped 6 bases from V and 7 bases from J, with 9 bases between. From germline, CDR1 is KGHSH and CDR2 LQKENI. There are 12 residues in the CDR3. Documented treatment: 15 Gy SBRT to primary tumor, nephrectomy 4 weeks later. The sample in question was tumor tissue, obtained from a patient whose treatment included radiotherapy and nephrectomy. This sequence originates from a woman aged 65 to 85 with renal cell carcinoma. The V and J genes are TRBV18 and TRBJ2-2; maybe TRBD1 (6 bases). CDR3 protein: CASSPGVGELFF. CDR3 bases: TGTGCCAGCTCTCCAGGGGTCGGGGAGCTGTTTTTT.